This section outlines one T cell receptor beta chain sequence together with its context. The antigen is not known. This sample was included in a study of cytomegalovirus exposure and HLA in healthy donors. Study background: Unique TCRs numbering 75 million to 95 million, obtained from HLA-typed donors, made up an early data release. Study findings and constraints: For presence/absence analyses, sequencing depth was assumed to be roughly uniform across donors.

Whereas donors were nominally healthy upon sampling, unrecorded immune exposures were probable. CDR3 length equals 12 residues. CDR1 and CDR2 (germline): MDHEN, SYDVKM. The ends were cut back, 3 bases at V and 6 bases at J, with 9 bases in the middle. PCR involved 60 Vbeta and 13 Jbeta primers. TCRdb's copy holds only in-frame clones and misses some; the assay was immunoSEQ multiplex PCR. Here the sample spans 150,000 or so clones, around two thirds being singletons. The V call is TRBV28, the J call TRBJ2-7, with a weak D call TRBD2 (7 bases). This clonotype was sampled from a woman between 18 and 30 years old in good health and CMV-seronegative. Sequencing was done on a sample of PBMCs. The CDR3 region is CASSLRGGEQYF. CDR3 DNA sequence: TGTGCCAGCAGTTTGAGGGGGGGCGAGCAGTACTTC.